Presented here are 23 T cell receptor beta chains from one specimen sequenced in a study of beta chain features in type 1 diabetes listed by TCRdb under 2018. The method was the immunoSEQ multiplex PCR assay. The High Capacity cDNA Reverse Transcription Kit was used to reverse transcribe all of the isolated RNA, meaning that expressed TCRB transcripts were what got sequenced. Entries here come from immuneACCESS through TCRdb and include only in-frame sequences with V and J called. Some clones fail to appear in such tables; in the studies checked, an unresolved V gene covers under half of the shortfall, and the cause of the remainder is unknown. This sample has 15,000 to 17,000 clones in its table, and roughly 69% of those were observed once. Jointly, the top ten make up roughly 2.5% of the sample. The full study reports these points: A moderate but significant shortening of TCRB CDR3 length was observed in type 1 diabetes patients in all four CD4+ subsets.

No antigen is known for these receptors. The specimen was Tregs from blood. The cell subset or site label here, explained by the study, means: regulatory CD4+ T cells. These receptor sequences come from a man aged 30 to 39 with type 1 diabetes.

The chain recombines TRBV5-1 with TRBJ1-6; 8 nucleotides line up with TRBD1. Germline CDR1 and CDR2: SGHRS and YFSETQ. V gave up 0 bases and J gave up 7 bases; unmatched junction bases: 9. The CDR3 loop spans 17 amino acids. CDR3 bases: TGCGCCAGCAGCTTGGCCGGACAGGGTTTTGAGAATTCACCCCTCCACTTT. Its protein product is CASSLAGQGFENSPLHF.

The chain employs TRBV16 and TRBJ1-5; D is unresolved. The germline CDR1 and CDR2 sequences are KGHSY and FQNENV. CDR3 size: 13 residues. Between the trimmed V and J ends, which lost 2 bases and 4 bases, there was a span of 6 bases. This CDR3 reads CASSQERNQPQHF. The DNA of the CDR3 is TGTGCCAGCAGCCAAGAGAGGAATCAGCCCCAGCATTTT.

The CDR3 region is CASSDRDTLPYNEQFF. The CDR3 coding sequence is TGCGCCAGCAGTGATAGAGACACCCTACCTTACAATGAGCAGTTCTTC. The chain couples TRBV10-1 to TRBJ2-1; D remains unclear. V lost 3 bases and J 4 bases, leaving 16 bases between the germline ends. The CDR3 is 16 residues long. Germline CDR1 WNHNN, CDR2 SYGVQD (reference sequence).

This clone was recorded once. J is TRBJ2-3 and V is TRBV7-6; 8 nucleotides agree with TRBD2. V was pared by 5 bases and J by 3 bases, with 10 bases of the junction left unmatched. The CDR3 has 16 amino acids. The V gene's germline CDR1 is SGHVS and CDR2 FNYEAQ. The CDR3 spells CASSPSGGPRTDTQYF. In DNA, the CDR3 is TGTGCCAGCAGCCCCTCGGGGGGGCCTAGAACAGATACGCAGTATTTT.

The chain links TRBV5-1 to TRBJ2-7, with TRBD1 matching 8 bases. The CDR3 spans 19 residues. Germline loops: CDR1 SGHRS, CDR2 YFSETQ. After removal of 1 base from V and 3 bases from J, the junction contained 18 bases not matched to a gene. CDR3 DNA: TGCGCCAGCAGCTTGCGGTCTGACAGGGGAAGTCTGATTAGCTACGAGCAGTACTTC. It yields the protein CASSLRSDRGSLISYEQYF.

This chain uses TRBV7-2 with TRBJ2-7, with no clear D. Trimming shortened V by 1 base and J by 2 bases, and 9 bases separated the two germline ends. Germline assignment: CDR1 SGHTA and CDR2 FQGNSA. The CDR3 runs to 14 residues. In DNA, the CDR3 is TGTGCCAGCAGCTTAGGGTCCAGTGCCTACGAGCAGTACTTC. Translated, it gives CASSLGSSAYEQYF.

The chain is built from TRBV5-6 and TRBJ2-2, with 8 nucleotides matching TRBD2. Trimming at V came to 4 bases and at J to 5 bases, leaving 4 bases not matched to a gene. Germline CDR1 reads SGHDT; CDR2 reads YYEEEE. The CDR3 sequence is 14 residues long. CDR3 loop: CASSLTGGTGELFF. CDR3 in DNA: TGTGCCAGCAGCCTGACGGGAGGGACCGGGGAGCTGTTTTTT. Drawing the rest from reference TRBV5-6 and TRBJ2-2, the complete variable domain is DAGVTQSPTHLIKTRGQQVTLRCSPKSGHDTVSWYQQALGQGPQFIFQYYEEEERQRGNFPDRFSGHQFPNYSSELNVNALLLGDSALYLCASSLTGGTGELFFGEGSRLTVL.

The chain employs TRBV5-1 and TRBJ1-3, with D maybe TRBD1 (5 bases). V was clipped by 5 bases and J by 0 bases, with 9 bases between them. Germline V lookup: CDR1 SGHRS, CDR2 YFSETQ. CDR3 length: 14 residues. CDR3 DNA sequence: TGCGCCAGCAGTGACAGCAACTCTGGAAACACCATATATTTT. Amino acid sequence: CASSDSNSGNTIYF.

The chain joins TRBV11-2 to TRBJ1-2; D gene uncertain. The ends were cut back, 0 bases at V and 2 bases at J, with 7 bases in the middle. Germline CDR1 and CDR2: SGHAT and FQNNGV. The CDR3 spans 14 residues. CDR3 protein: CASSLDPGNYGYTF. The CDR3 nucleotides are TGTGCCAGCAGCTTAGACCCGGGGAACTATGGCTACACCTTC.

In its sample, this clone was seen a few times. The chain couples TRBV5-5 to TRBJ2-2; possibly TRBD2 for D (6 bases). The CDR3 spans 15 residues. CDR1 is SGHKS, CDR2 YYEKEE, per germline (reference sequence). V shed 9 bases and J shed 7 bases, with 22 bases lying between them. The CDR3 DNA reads TGTGCCACCACAGCAGGAGGGCCGAGGGGCGGGGAGCTGTTTTTT. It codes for CATTAGGPRGGELFF.

CDR3 in amino acids: CASDSSPTYEQYF. In DNA form, the CDR3 reads TGTGCCAGTGACTCTTCGCCGACCTACGAGCAGTACTTC. This chain joins TRBV2 and TRBJ2-7, with D unclear. The V and J ends lost 9 bases and 2 bases respectively, with 14 bases between them. This CDR3 is 13 amino acids long. Germline CDR1 is SNHLY and CDR2 is FYNNEI.

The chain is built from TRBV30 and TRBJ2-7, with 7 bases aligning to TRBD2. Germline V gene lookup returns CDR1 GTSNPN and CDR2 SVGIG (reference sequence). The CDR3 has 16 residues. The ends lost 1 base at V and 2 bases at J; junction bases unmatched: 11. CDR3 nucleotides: TGTGCCTGGAGTGCAGCGGGGCTCATTCTACCCTACGAGCAGTACTTC. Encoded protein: CAWSAAGLILPYEQYF. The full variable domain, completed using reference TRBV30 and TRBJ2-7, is SQTIHQWPATLVQPVGSPLSLECTVEGTSNPNLYWYRQAAGRGLQLLFYSVGIGQISSEVPQNLSASRPQDRQFILSSKKLLLSDSGFYLCAWSAAGLILPYEQYFGPGTRLTVT.

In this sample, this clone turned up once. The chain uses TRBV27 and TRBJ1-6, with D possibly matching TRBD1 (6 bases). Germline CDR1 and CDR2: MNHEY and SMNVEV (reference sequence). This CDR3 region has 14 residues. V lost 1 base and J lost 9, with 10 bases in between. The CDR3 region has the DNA TGTGCCAGCAGTTTATTCCCAGGGGTTTCACCCCTCCACTTT. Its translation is CASSLFPGVSPLHF.

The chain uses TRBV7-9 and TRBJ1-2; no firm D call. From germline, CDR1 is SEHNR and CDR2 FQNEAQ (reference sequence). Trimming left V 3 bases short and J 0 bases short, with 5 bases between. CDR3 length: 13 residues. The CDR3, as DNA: TGTGCCAGCAGCTTCTCAGCTAACTATGGCTACACCTTC. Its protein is CASSFSANYGYTF.

CDR3 DNA sequence: TGTGCCAGCAGTCGGGACAGCCCCTACGAGCAGTACTTC. This codes for CASSRDSPYEQYF. The gene calls are TRBV7-2 and TRBJ2-7, with TRBD1 matching over 7 bases. Germline V lookup: CDR1 SGHTA, CDR2 FQGNSA. V gave up 6 bases and J gave up 2 bases; unmatched junction bases: 4. The CDR3 spans 13 residues.

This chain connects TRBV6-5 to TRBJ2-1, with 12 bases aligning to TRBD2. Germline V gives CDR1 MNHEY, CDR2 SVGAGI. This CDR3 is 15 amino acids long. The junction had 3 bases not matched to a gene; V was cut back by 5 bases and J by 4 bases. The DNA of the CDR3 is TGTGCCAGCAGTCAGACTAGCGGGAGTTACAATGAGCAGTTCTTC. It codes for CASSQTSGSYNEQFF.

CDR3 DNA sequence: TGCAGCGCAAATCGACAGGCGTCCACTGAAGCTTTCTTT. It translates to CSANRQASTEAFF. The chain joins TRBV29-1 to TRBJ1-1; D possibly corresponds to TRBD1 (6 bases). This CDR3 spans 13 amino acids. The germline CDR1 and CDR2 sequences are SQVTM and ANQGSEA. V lost 7 bases and J 4 bases, leaving 16 bases between the germline ends.

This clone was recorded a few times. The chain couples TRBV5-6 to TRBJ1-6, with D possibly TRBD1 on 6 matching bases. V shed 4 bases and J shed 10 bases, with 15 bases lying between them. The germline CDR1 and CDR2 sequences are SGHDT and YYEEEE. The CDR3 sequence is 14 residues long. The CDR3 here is CASSRPGVRSPLHF. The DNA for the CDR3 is TGTGCCAGCAGCCGCCCAGGGGTTAGGTCACCCCTCCACTTT. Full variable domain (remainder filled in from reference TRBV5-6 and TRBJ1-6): DAGVTQSPTHLIKTRGQQVTLRCSPKSGHDTVSWYQQALGQGPQFIFQYYEEEERQRGNFPDRFSGHQFPNYSSELNVNALLLGDSALYLCASSRPGVRSPLHFGNGTRLTVT.

CDR3 nucleotides: TGCGCCAGCTCACGCGGAGCGGGGGCGAGCACAGATACGCAGTATTTT. Amino acid sequence: CASSRGAGASTDTQYF. The V and J genes are TRBV5-1 and TRBJ2-3; 8 positions agree with TRBD2. Germline trimming cut 7 bases from V and 0 bases from J; bases unmatched to any gene: 10. CDR3 length: 16 residues. Germline V lookup: CDR1 SGHRS, CDR2 YFSETQ.

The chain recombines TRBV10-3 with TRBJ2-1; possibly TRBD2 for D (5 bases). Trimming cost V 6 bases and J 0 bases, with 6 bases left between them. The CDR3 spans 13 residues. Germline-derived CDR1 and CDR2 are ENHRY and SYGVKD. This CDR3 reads CAIRGSSYNEQFF. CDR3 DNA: TGTGCCATCAGGGGGAGCTCCTACAATGAGCAGTTCTTC.

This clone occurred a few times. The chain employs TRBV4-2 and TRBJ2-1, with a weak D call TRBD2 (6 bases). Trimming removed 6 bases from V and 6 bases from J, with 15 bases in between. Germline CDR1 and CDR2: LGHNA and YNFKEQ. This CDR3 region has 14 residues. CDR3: CASSWVGGGNEQFF. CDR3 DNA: TGTGCCAGCAGTTGGGTCGGGGGAGGCAATGAGCAGTTCTTC.

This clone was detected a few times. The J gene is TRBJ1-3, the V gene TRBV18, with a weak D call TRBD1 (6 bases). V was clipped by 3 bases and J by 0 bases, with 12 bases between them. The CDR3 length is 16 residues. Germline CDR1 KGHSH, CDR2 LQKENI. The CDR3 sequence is CASSPRTAASGNTIYF. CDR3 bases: TGTGCCAGCTCACCCCGGACAGCCGCCTCTGGAAACACCATATATTTT.

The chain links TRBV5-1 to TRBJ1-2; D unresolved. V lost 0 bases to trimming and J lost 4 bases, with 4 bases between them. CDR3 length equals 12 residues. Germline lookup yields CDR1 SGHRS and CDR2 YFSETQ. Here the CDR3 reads CASSLGSYGYTF. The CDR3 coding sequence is TGCGCCAGCAGCTTGGGTAGCTATGGCTACACCTTC.